Listed here are 26 T cell receptor beta chains from one sample, sequenced in a study of blood T cell repertoires in COVID-19. Method: immunoSEQ multiplex PCR; TCRdb's copy keeps in-frame clones and lacks some. The sample yields 300,000 to 350,000 clones, more than 70% seen once. The sequencing sample was made of peripheral blood. The receptors come from an older woman with COVID-19, enrolled during active disease.

The chain joins TRBV24-1 to TRBJ1-5; D might be TRBD1 (6 bases). The CDR3 extends over 13 amino acids. The V gene's germline CDR1 is KGHDR and CDR2 SFDVKD. Trimming took 3 bases from V and 7 from J, leaving 9 bases between them. The chain's CDR3 is CATSDQGRQPQHF. The CDR3 nucleotides are TGTGCCACCAGTGATCAGGGGCGGCAGCCCCAGCATTTT.

The V call is TRBV3-1 (or the pseudogene TRBV3-2), the J call TRBJ1-5; 9 nucleotides align to TRBD1. Germline values: CDR1 LGHDT, CDR2 YNNKEL (reference sequence). The CDR3 is 15 residues long. V lost 4 bases to trimming and J lost 2 bases; unmatched junction nucleotides: 3. The CDR3 region is CASSLRTGGNQPQHF. CDR3 nucleotides: TGTGCCAGCAGCCTCCGGACAGGGGGCAATCAGCCCCAGCATTTT.

J is TRBJ1-6 and V is TRBV27; the D gene is possibly TRBD1 (6 bases). Germline CDR1 and CDR2: MNHEY and SMNVEV (reference sequence). Trimming removed 2 bases at V and 7 bases at J, with 9 bases between. The CDR3 spans 14 residues. CDR3 sequence reads: CASSLRGGNSPLHF. The CDR3 bases are TGTGCCAGCAGTTTAAGGGGGGGAAATTCACCCCTCCACTTT.

This clone was detected once. V and J are TRBV5-1 and TRBJ1-1, with unresolved D. The length of the CDR3 is 17 residues. Deletions cut 5 bases from V and 8 bases from J, with 28 bases between. The germline V gene encodes CDR1 SGHRS and CDR2 YFSETQ. This CDR3 reads CASRLAPGRIGPLEAFF. The CDR3 DNA reads TGCGCCAGCAGGCTAGCGCCCGGGCGGATAGGTCCCTTGGAAGCTTTCTTT.

This chain's CDR3 is CASSHRQIYGYTF. CDR3 nucleotide sequence: TGTGCCAGCAGCCATAGACAGATCTATGGCTACACCTTC. The chain recombines TRBV11-2 with TRBJ1-2, with D possibly matching TRBD1 (5 bases). This CDR3 is 13 amino acids long. Germline V gene lookup returns CDR1 SGHAT and CDR2 FQNNGV. Trimming cost V 5 bases and J 4 bases, with 11 bases left between them.

This clone was observed once. This chain joins TRBV18 and TRBJ2-1; 7 bases are shared with TRBD1. The CDR3 runs to 15 residues. Trimming took 5 bases from V and 6 from J; bases not matched to a gene: 10. Germline loops: CDR1 KGHSH, CDR2 LQKENI. CDR3 bases: TGTGCCAGCTCATGGGACAGAGATCAGGTCAATGAGCAGTTCTTC. As protein: CASSWDRDQVNEQFF.

The chain recombines TRBV13 with TRBJ1-2; D might be TRBD1 (5 bases). The CDR3 length is 13 residues. Between the trimmed V and J ends, which lost 4 bases and 5 bases, there was a span of 11 bases. The germline V gene has CDR1 PRHDT and CDR2 FYEKMQ (reference sequence). CDR3 in DNA: TGTGCCAGCAGCTCCCGGACACCTTATGGCTACACCTTC. Translated: CASSSRTPYGYTF.

A word on this clone: Compared with germline, one end of the junction differs, possibly owing to a read error. The chain joins TRBV19 to TRBJ2-1; TRBD1 matches 8 bases. The CDR3 is made up of 16 amino acids. Germline V gene sequence: CDR1 LNHDA, CDR2 SQIVND (reference sequence). CDR3 in DNA: TGTGTCAGTAGTATAGATCAGGGGGCGATTTACAATGAGCAGTTCTTC. Protein sequence: CVSSIDQGAIYNEQFF.

The sample holds one count of this clone. V gene TRBV11-1 combines with J gene TRBJ1-2, with 8 bases lining up with TRBD1. The CDR3 sequence is 15 residues long. The germline V gene has CDR1 SGHAT and CDR2 FQDESV (reference sequence). With V trimmed by 5 bases and J by 2 bases, 7 bases remained unmatched. As DNA, the CDR3 is TGTGCCAGCAGCCGGACAGGGACCAAGAACTATGGCTACACCTTC. Its protein is CASSRTGTKNYGYTF.

The V gene is TRBV19, the J gene TRBJ1-2; perhaps TRBD1 as D (5 bases). The CDR3 runs to 12 residues. Germline CDR1 reads LNHDA; CDR2 reads SQIVND (reference sequence). Trimming took off 3 bases at V and 8 bases at J, with 10 bases between the two ends. The CDR3 DNA reads TGTGCCAGTAGTATGGCAGGGCACGGCTACACCTTC. Translating it yields CASSMAGHGYTF.

The chain joins TRBV2 to TRBJ2-7; 7 bases align to TRBD2. Per the germline V gene, CDR1 is SNHLY and CDR2 is FYNNEI. J lost 6 bases, V lost 2 bases, and 13 bases had no gene match. The CDR3 spans 16 residues. The CDR3 spells CASSEIGRGSAGEQYF. CDR3 nucleotides: TGTGCCAGCAGTGAAATTGGGCGGGGGTCGGCTGGCGAGCAGTACTTC.

The chain joins TRBV5-1 to TRBJ2-4; TRBD2 is a possible D gene (6 bases). Germline CDR1 reads SGHRS; CDR2 reads YFSETQ. The CDR3 consists of 13 residues. V was cut by 4 bases and J by 7 bases, with 12 bases left in between. CDR3: CASSGTAGNIQYF. The DNA for the CDR3 is TGCGCCAGCAGCGGGACCGCGGGGAACATTCAGTACTTC.

The sample holds a few counts of this clone. The chain couples TRBV5-4 to TRBJ1-1, with D hard to call. The CDR3 spans 11 residues. The ends were cut back, 0 bases at V and 7 bases at J, with 4 bases in the middle. Per the germline V gene, CDR1 is SGHNT and CDR2 is YYREEE (reference sequence). The CDR3 DNA follows: TGTGCCAGCAGCTTGGGTTATGAAGCTTTCTTT. It is translated as CASSLGYEAFF.

The chain has TRBV4-1 and TRBJ1-1; 7 nucleotides line up with TRBD1. This CDR3 is 17 amino acids long. CDR1 MGHRA and CDR2 YSYEKL come from the germline V gene. After removal of 4 bases from V and 1 base from J, the junction contained 12 bases not matched to a gene. The CDR3, as DNA: TGCGCCAGCAGCCCGCTTCCCAGGGGGTCGAGGAACACTGAAGCTTTCTTT. This translates into CASSPLPRGSRNTEAFF.

The chain uses TRBV10-2 and TRBJ2-7; 7 bases align to TRBD1. V gave up 6 bases and J gave up 3 bases; unmatched junction bases: 5. CDR3 size: 13 residues. Germline CDR1 and CDR2: WSHSY and SAAADI. The CDR3 sequence is CASSPQGDYEQYF. In DNA, the CDR3 is TGCGCCAGCAGCCCTCAGGGGGACTACGAGCAGTACTTC.

This chain connects TRBV7-9 to TRBJ2-4, with 7 bases identical to TRBD2. V lost 4 bases, J lost 9 bases, and 9 bases stayed unmatched. CDR3 length: 14 residues. The germline V gene has CDR1 SEHNR and CDR2 FQNEAQ (reference sequence). This CDR3 is CASSSPRRGFIQYF. The CDR3 nucleotides read TGTGCCAGCAGCTCACCTAGGCGGGGGTTCATTCAGTACTTC.

The chain links TRBV6-6 to TRBJ2-7; the match to TRBD2 covers 7 bases. CDR1 MNHNY and CDR2 SVGAGI come from the germline V gene (reference sequence). CDR3 size: 15 residues. The ends lost 5 bases at V and 5 bases at J; junction bases unmatched: 12. The CDR3 region is CASSTPGLDFHEQYF. Written as DNA, the CDR3 is TGTGCCAGCAGTACCCCTGGACTAGATTTCCACGAGCAGTACTTC.

This clone was detected once. The chain has TRBV5-1 and TRBJ1-5; 7 bases agree with TRBD1. This CDR3 has 15 amino acids. V dropped 2 bases and J dropped 2; count of bases not matched to a gene: 4. Germline CDR1 is SGHRS and CDR2 is YFSETQ. This CDR3 is CASSLEQGRNQPQHF. The CDR3 DNA sequence: TGCGCCAGCAGCTTAGAACAGGGGCGCAATCAGCCCCAGCATTTT.

The chain recombines TRBV5-1 with TRBJ1-4; a weak D match, TRBD1 (5 bases). The CDR3 runs 17 residues. Germline-derived CDR1 and CDR2 are SGHRS and YFSETQ. V dropped 4 bases and J dropped 0 bases, with 16 bases sitting between them. CDR3 amino acids: CASSPGPQGATNEKLFF. CDR3 nucleotide sequence: TGCGCCAGCAGCCCTGGACCCCAAGGGGCAACTAATGAAAAACTGTTTTTT.

The chain employs TRBV5-1 and TRBJ2-3; weak D call: TRBD2 (7 bases). Per the germline V gene, CDR1 is SGHRS and CDR2 is YFSETQ. The CDR3 spans 16 residues. The V end lost 1 base, the J end lost 0 bases, and 12 bases lay between the germline ends. The CDR3 protein is CASSLSGGGSTDTQYF. The CDR3 bases are TGCGCCAGCAGCTTGAGCGGCGGGGGCAGCACAGATACGCAGTATTTT.

This clone was recorded once. The chain employs TRBV21-1 and TRBJ2-2; TRBD2 is the table's D call and was not checked against the DNA. TRBV21-1 is labeled a pseudogene. The CDR3 covers 17 residues. CDR3 loop: CASSNPLPGLNTGELFF. CDR3 nucleotides: TGTGCCAGCAGCAATCCTCTACCTGGACTGAACACCGGGGAGCTGTTTTTT.

V and J are TRBV7-3 and TRBJ1-1; possible D gene TRBD1, 5 bases. From germline, CDR1 is SGHTA and CDR2 FQGTGA. The CDR3 contains 15 residues. V was trimmed by 5 bases and J by 6 bases, leaving 19 bases between them. CDR3 sequence (DNA): TGTGCCAGCAGCCGGGGGGTTCCGGGATCTGCTGAAGCTTTCTTT. Amino acid sequence: CASSRGVPGSAEAFF. Full variable domain (remainder filled in from reference TRBV7-3 and TRBJ1-1): GAGVSQTPSNKVTEKGKYVELRCDPISGHTALYWYRQSLGQGPEFLIYFQGTGAADDSGLPNDRFFAVRPEGSVSTLKIQRTERGDSAVYLCASSRGVPGSAEAFFGQGTRLTVV.

The CDR3 region has the DNA TGTGCCTGGAGCGCGGGACAGGAAAATTCACCCCTCCACTTT. It translates to CAWSAGQENSPLHF. The chain employs TRBV30 and TRBJ1-6; 8 nucleotides align to TRBD1. Germline assignment: CDR1 GTSNPN and CDR2 SVGIG (reference sequence). The CDR3 is made up of 14 amino acids. J lost 7 bases, V lost 3 bases, and 5 bases had no gene match.

The rearrangement joins TRBV19 to TRBJ2-1, with 7 bases matching TRBD2. J lost 5 bases, V lost 4 bases, and 11 bases had no gene match. The CDR3 runs to 16 residues. Germline assignment: CDR1 LNHDA and CDR2 SQIVND (reference sequence). The CDR3 nucleotides read TGTGCCAGTAGTAGAGGAGGGACTAACGGGGACAATGAGCAGTTCTTC. Translating it yields CASSRGGTNGDNEQFF.

The V call is TRBV24-1, the J call TRBJ1-1; D gene uncertain. CDR1 is KGHDR, CDR2 SFDVKD, per germline. Trimming pared 9 bases from V and 2 bases from J, leaving 6 bases between. This CDR3 has 11 amino acids. In DNA form, the CDR3 reads TGTGCCACCCGAACAAACACTGAAGCTTTCTTT. Encoded protein: CATRTNTEAFF.

The chain recombines TRBV11-3 with TRBJ2-3; TRBD2 matches 9 bases. CDR3 length equals 15 residues. Germline values: CDR1 SGHNT, CDR2 YENEEA. V lost 2 bases to trimming and J lost 2 bases; unmatched junction nucleotides: 2. The chain's CDR3 is CASSLSGGYTDTQYF. The CDR3 coding sequence is TGTGCCAGCAGCTTAAGCGGGGGGTACACAGATACGCAGTATTTT.